This TCR beta chain is from a study of response to subunit inactivated influenza vaccine. This CDR3 has 15 amino acids. The germline CDR1 and CDR2 sequences are MNHEY and SVGEGT. V was shortened by 6 bases and J by 3 bases, with 16 bases between the two germline ends. TCRdb recomputed calls from the RT-PCR reads with MiXCR, one row per CDR3 protein. The table includes around 530,000 distinct CDR3 sequences, approximately 16% detected once. This sample comprised CD4+ T cells sorted from PBMCs, obtained 23 months after vaccination. The sequence came from a man aged 45 to 75 who received an inactivated influenza vaccine. The chain couples TRBV6-2 or TRBV6-3 to TRBJ2-3, with D perhaps TRBD1 (6 bases). The CDR3 DNA sequence: TGTGCCAGCAGCAACATGGGGGCGAGGACAGATACGCAGTATTTT. It specifies CASSNMGARTDTQYF.